A single sample is the source of the 2 T cell receptor beta chains below, sequenced in a study of T cells in Graves' hyperthyroidism and ophthalmopathy. Regions amplified from RNA transcripts were the TCR beta CDR3 regions. HTBI primers were employed in a first-round RT-PCR of the TCR CDR3. MiXCR was run by TCRdb on the multiplex PCR reads, yielding one entry per CDR3 protein. The sample holds approximately 640,000 distinct CDR3 sequences; about a sixth are singletons and the top ten take 3.5% to 4%. The sample was blood. All receptors come from a woman aged 30 to 39 with Graves' hyperthyroidism.

This clonotype was recorded at least ten times. The chain is built from TRBV12-3 or TRBV12-4 and TRBJ1-1; the match to TRBD1 covers 7 bases. V gave up 6 bases and J gave up 0 bases; unmatched junction bases: 7. The CDR3 runs to 15 residues. In DNA, the CDR3 is TGTGCCAGCAGGACCGGACAGGCCATGAACACTGAAGCTTTCTTT. The encoded protein is CASRTGQAMNTEAFF.

This clonotype was detected many times. The V call is TRBV15, the J call TRBJ1-2, with D unresolved. Germline CDR1 reads LNHNV; CDR2 reads YYDKDF (reference sequence). CDR3 length: 15 amino acids. The V end was cut by 0 bases, the J end by 7 bases, with 15 bases between. In DNA, the CDR3 is TGTGCCACCAGCAGAGACTACGGACGGGAGGGTGGCTACACCTTC. It specifies CATSRDYGREGGYTF.